This entry lists 6 T cell receptor beta chains sequenced from one sample in a study of blood T cell repertoires in COVID-19. The assay was immunoSEQ multiplex PCR, and TCRdb's table has in-frame clones only and misses some. Here the sample spans fewer than 450,000 clones, 70% to 90% being singletons. Sequencing was carried out using peripheral blood. The receptor set was obtained from a woman in her forties or fifties with COVID-19, enrolled during active disease.

This clone has just a few counts. V gene TRBV30 combines with J gene TRBJ1-5; 8 bases fit TRBD1. The germline V gene has CDR1 GTSNPN and CDR2 SVGIG (reference sequence). The V and J ends lost 4 bases and 2 bases, in that order; junction bases with no gene match: 1. There are 13 residues in the CDR3. CDR3 residues: CAWKTGGNQPQHF. For the CDR3, the DNA is TGTGCCTGGAAGACAGGGGGCAATCAGCCCCAGCATTTT.

This rearrangement joins TRBV5-1 to TRBJ2-7, with D possibly being TRBD1 (6 bases). Germline V gene lookup returns CDR1 SGHRS and CDR2 YFSETQ. This CDR3 has 13 residues. V lost 4 bases, J lost 4 bases, and 12 bases lay in between. The CDR3 region has the DNA TGCGCCAGCAGCCCCCAGGGGATTTACGAGCAGTACTTC. This gives the protein CASSPQGIYEQYF.

This chain joins TRBV6-1 and TRBJ1-5; D gene ambiguous. The ends were cut back, 3 bases at V and 5 bases at J, with 8 bases in the middle. CDR1 and CDR2 from the germline V gene are MNHNS and SASEGT. This CDR3 region has 13 residues. The CDR3 sequence: CASSETRYQPQHF. CDR3 in DNA: TGTGCCAGCAGTGAGACCAGGTATCAGCCCCAGCATTTT.

As DNA, the CDR3 is TGTGCCTGGAGTTCGCCGGGCGGGGGGAACACCGGGGAGCTGTTTTTT. This translates into CAWSSPGGGNTGELFF. The chain uses TRBV30 and TRBJ2-2, with 7 bases lining up with TRBD2. Trimming removed 2 bases from V and 1 base from J; junction bases left unmatched: 7. In germline, CDR1 is GTSNPN, CDR2 SVGIG (reference sequence). The CDR3 is 16 residues long.

The V and J genes are TRBV21-1 and TRBJ1-4. TRBV21-1 is a known pseudogene. The CDR3 has 11 amino acids. The CDR3: CANPRVRKLFF. The CDR3 DNA sequence: TGTGCCAACCCCCGGGTAAGAAAACTGTTTTTT.

The J gene is TRBJ1-4, the V gene TRBV29-1; tentatively, D is TRBD1 (5 bases). Trimming took 3 bases from V and 1 from J, leaving 6 bases between them. The CDR3 has 13 amino acids. Germline V gives CDR1 SQVTM, CDR2 ANQGSEA. For the CDR3, the DNA is TGCAGCGTTGATCAGGGAACTAATGAAAAACTGTTTTTT. It yields the protein CSVDQGTNEKLFF.